This entry lists 23 T cell receptor beta chains sequenced from one sample in a study of graft-versus-host responses after intestinal transplantation. The assay was immunoSEQ multiplex PCR, and TCRdb's table has in-frame clones only and misses some. This sample has around 96,000 clones, with 80% to 95% found just once. This material consisted of PBMCs, taken about 450 days after intestinal transplant. These receptors were taken from a human patient who received an intestinal transplant, so some T cells may come from the graft donor.

The chain couples TRBV5-8 to TRBJ2-7, with D possibly matching TRBD1 (7 bases). The CDR3 sequence is 16 residues long. Trimming cost V 4 bases and J 3 bases, with 20 bases left between them. CDR1 is SGHTS and CDR2 is YDEGEE in the germline V gene. In nucleotides, the CDR3 is TGTGCCAGCAGCCCCCGGGGGACAGCCCTACTCTACGAGCAGTACTTC. Translation gives CASSPRGTALLYEQYF. The full variable domain, in which reference TRBV5-8 and TRBJ2-7 provide the parts outside the CDR3, is EAGVTQSPTHLIKTRGQQATLRCSPISGHTSVYWYQQALGLGLQFLLWYDEGEERNRGNFPPRFSGRQFPNYSSELNVNALELEDSALYLCASSPRGTALLYEQYFGPGTRLTVT.

The V and J genes are TRBV5-6 and TRBJ1-1, with D perhaps matching TRBD1 (5 bases). Germline CDR1 is SGHDT and CDR2 is YYEEEE. The V end lost 0 bases, the J end lost 3 bases, and 12 bases lay between the germline ends. The CDR3 has 15 amino acids. Here the CDR3 reads CASSLVGGWDTEAFF. The CDR3 DNA sequence: TGTGCCAGCAGCTTGGTCGGGGGTTGGGACACTGAAGCTTTCTTT.

The chain joins TRBV12-5 to TRBJ1-1; D is ambiguous. CDR1 is LGHNT and CDR2 is FRNRAP in the germline V gene. Trimming shortened V by 5 bases and J by 1 base, and 14 bases separated the two germline ends. The CDR3 runs 15 residues. Here the CDR3 DNA reads TGTGCTAGTGGTCCCCAGTGGGGAGAGAACACTGAAGCTTTCTTT. It translates to CASGPQWGENTEAFF.

The chain employs TRBV28 and TRBJ1-5; TRBD1 is a possible D gene (5 bases). Germline loops: CDR1 MDHEN, CDR2 SYDVKM. The CDR3 covers 13 residues. V lost 6 bases to trimming and J lost 9 bases, with 15 bases between them. CDR3 loop: CASSRDPGGPQHF. The CDR3 bases are TGTGCCAGCAGCCGGGACCCCGGAGGGCCCCAGCATTTT.

The CDR3 sequence: CASSYSTGGTGELFF. The DNA of the CDR3 is TGTGCCAGCAGTTACTCGACAGGGGGCACCGGGGAGCTGTTTTTT. V and J are TRBV6-6 and TRBJ2-2; 9 bases agree with TRBD1. The V and J ends lost 0 bases and 4 bases, in that order; junction bases with no gene match: 0. The CDR3 totals 15 residues. Looked up from germline, CDR1 is MNHNY and CDR2 is SVGAGI (reference sequence).

This chain uses TRBV6-6 with TRBJ2-7; TRBD2 agrees at 7 bases. Trimming removed 8 bases from V and 6 bases from J; junction bases left unmatched: 13. CDR3 length: 14 residues. The germline CDR1 and CDR2 sequences are MNHNY and SVGAGI (reference sequence). The CDR3 loop is CASGTGTTRGEQYF. CDR3 nucleotide sequence: TGTGCCAGCGGGACCGGGACTACCCGTGGCGAGCAGTACTTC.

The table lists this clone with a few counts. The chain joins TRBV2 to TRBJ2-7; 8 bases match TRBD1. Germline V gene sequence: CDR1 SNHLY, CDR2 FYNNEI. V was pared by 3 bases and J by 2 bases, with 3 bases of the junction left unmatched. The length of the CDR3 is 14 residues. In nucleotides, the CDR3 is TGTGCCAGCAGTGACGGGACAGGAACCTACGAGCAGTACTTC. Amino acids: CASSDGTGTYEQYF.

This chain connects TRBV12-5 to TRBJ1-1; unclear D gene. V gave up 6 bases and J gave up 1 base, with 12 bases separating them. From germline, CDR1 is LGHNT and CDR2 FRNRAP. The CDR3 has 14 residues. CDR3: CASGAHSPNTEAFF. Here the CDR3 DNA reads TGTGCTAGTGGCGCACACAGCCCGAACACTGAAGCTTTCTTT.

This chain uses TRBV6-5 with TRBJ2-3; no reliable D call. The CDR3 runs 12 residues. V lost 6 bases and J lost 2, with 6 bases in between. CDR1 is MNHEY, CDR2 SVGAGI, per germline. The CDR3 loop is CASRDPTDTQYF. CDR3 nucleotide sequence: TGTGCCAGCAGGGACCCCACAGATACGCAGTATTTT.

The chain recombines TRBV27 with TRBJ2-5, with D uncertain. The DNA end is more similar to TRBJ2-7, so the J call may be wrong. The CDR3 consists of 14 residues. Germline-derived CDR1 and CDR2 are MNHEY and SMNVEV (reference sequence). CDR3 in amino acids: CASSLIPSSYEQYF. CDR3 DNA sequence: TGTGCCAGCAGTTTAATACCGAGCTCCTACGAGCAGTACTTC.

The sample holds one count of this clone. Other DNA sequences in this sample translate to the same CDR3. This chain connects TRBV4-1 to TRBJ2-1; 7 bases line up with TRBD1. CDR1 and CDR2 from the germline V gene are MGHRA and YSYEKL. V lost 7 bases and J lost 1; bases outside the gene matches: 4. The CDR3 covers 14 residues. The CDR3 DNA is TGCGCCAGCAACCCAGGGGGTTCCTACAATGAGCAGTTCTTC. Its protein product is CASNPGGSYNEQFF.

The J gene is TRBJ2-3, the V gene TRBV25-1; D gene unclear. Trimming removed 6 bases from V and 0 bases from J, with 10 bases in between. The CDR3 runs 14 residues. CDR1 MGHDK and CDR2 SYGVNS come from the germline V gene. CDR3: CASRLSRSTDTQYF. The DNA for the CDR3 is TGTGCCAGCAGGCTGAGTCGGAGCACAGATACGCAGTATTTT. Filled out from reference TRBV25-1 and TRBJ2-3, the complete variable domain reads EADIYQTPRYLVIGTGKKITLECSQTMGHDKMYWYQQDPGMELHLIHYSYGVNSTEKGDLSSESTVSRIRTEHFPLTLESARPSHTSQYLCASRLSRSTDTQYFGPGTRLTVL.

The chain recombines TRBV11-2 with TRBJ2-3; D might be TRBD1 (5 bases). This CDR3 spans 15 amino acids. Trimming left V 1 base short and J 2 bases short, with 10 bases between. Germline V gene sequence: CDR1 SGHAT, CDR2 FQNNGV. The CDR3 nucleotides read TGTGCCAGCAGCTTAGCAGGGCGACCCACAGATACGCAGTATTTT. This translates into CASSLAGRPTDTQYF.

This chain links TRBV9 with TRBJ2-7; TRBD1 aligns across 8 bases. J gave up 7 bases and V 4 bases, and 16 bases lay outside the gene matches. The CDR3 loop spans 16 amino acids. Germline V CDR1 and CDR2: SGDLS, YYNGEE. CDR3 in DNA: TGTGCCAGCAGCCCAACCGACGCGGGACAGGTTGGGGAGCAGTACTTC. The encoded protein is CASSPTDAGQVGEQYF.

The chain combines TRBV25-1 with TRBJ1-3; 8 bases are shared with TRBD1. The CDR3 sequence is 14 residues long. Losses at the gene ends were 2 bases for V and 7 bases for J; bases not matched to a gene: 4. Germline CDR1 reads MGHDK; CDR2 reads SYGVNS. DNA of the CDR3: TGTGCCAGCAGTGAACGGACAGGGAGCAACACCATATATTTT. Its translation: CASSERTGSNTIYF.

The chain joins TRBV4-1 to TRBJ1-5; D not certain. The CDR3 contains 15 residues. Germline values: CDR1 MGHRA, CDR2 YSYEKL. V shed 0 bases and J shed 2 bases, with 8 bases lying between them. CDR3 bases: TGCGCCAGCAGCCAAGATCAGTTCGGCAATCAGCCCCAGCATTTT. Residues: CASSQDQFGNQPQHF.

This chain links TRBV11-2 with TRBJ1-2; possibly TRBD1 for D (6 bases). The CDR3 totals 14 residues. V was trimmed by 7 bases and J by 5 bases, leaving 17 bases between them. Germline-derived CDR1 and CDR2 are SGHAT and FQNNGV. CDR3 DNA sequence: TGTGCCAGCACCCAGGGCGGGACACAATATGGCTACACCTTC. This codes for CASTQGGTQYGYTF.

In nucleotides, the CDR3 is TGTGCCAGCAGTGAAGCTTGGGAGCAGTTCTTC. Translated: CASSEAWEQFF. The chain couples TRBV2 to TRBJ2-1; D gene unclear. CDR1 SNHLY and CDR2 FYNNEI come from the germline V gene. Trimming took 0 bases from V and 10 from J, leaving 4 bases between them. The CDR3 has 11 amino acids.

The V gene is TRBV6-5, the J gene TRBJ2-7; D may be TRBD1 (6 bases). Germline assignment: CDR1 MNHEY and CDR2 SVGAGI. The CDR3 runs to 13 residues. The V and J ends lost 0 bases and 6 bases respectively, with 9 bases between them. Here the CDR3 reads CASSYSRTAEQYF. The CDR3 region has the DNA TGTGCCAGCAGTTACTCAAGGACAGCCGAGCAGTACTTC.

This clone was seen once. The CDR3 DNA follows: TGTGCCAGCAGTTCGGGACAGAAGGAAGCTTTCTTT. The encoded protein is CASSSGQKEAFF. This chain joins TRBV6-5 and TRBJ1-1; the match to TRBD1 covers 7 bases. The CDR3 has 12 amino acids. The junction had 4 bases not matched to a gene; V was cut back by 4 bases and J by 8 bases. Germline-derived CDR1 and CDR2 are MNHEY and SVGAGI.

The chain combines TRBV19 with TRBJ2-2, with TRBD1 matching over 8 bases. CDR1 and CDR2 (germline): LNHDA, SQIVND (reference sequence). This CDR3 spans 14 amino acids. V trimming: 6 bases; J trimming: 6 bases; junction bases outside the gene matches: 6. CDR3 sequence (DNA): TGTGCCAGTAGGCAGGGGGCGAATGCCGGGGAGCTGTTTTTT. Translation gives CASRQGANAGELFF. Filled out from reference TRBV19 and TRBJ2-2, the complete variable domain reads DGGITQSPKYLFRKEGQNVTLSCEQNLNHDAMYWYRQDPGQGLRLIYYSQIVNDFQKGDIAEGYSVSREKKESFPLTVTSAQKNPTAFYLCASRQGANAGELFFGEGSRLTVL.

The chain carries TRBV7-2 and TRBJ1-2; D not resolved. V was trimmed by 4 bases and J by 4 bases, leaving 7 bases between them. This CDR3 has 12 amino acids. Germline CDR1 reads SGHTA; CDR2 reads FQGNSA. The CDR3 DNA sequence: TGTGCCAGCAGCTCACGGGTCTATGGCTACACCTTC. Its translation: CASSSRVYGYTF.

The count of this clone is one. This sequence joins TRBV10-3 and TRBJ1-1; D is undetermined. Trimming took 3 bases from V and 3 from J, leaving 14 bases between them. CDR1 ENHRY and CDR2 SYGVKD come from the germline V gene. This CDR3 region has 15 residues. The CDR3 sequence is CAISDEPALYTEAFF. In DNA, the CDR3 is TGTGCCATCAGTGATGAGCCGGCCCTTTACACTGAAGCTTTCTTT.